This T cell receptor (beta chain) was identified during a study of blood T cell repertoires in COVID-19. Measured with immunoSEQ multiplex PCR; TCRdb has only the in-frame clones, and not every one. The sample carries fewer than 250,000 clones, around 86% recorded once. In germline, CDR1 is MNHEY, CDR2 SVGAGI. V shed 5 bases and J 0 bases; nucleotides not matched to a gene: 3. This CDR3 comprises 15 residues. This study enrolled people aged roughly 18 to 90 from around 26 US geographic areas. Sequencing was done on a sample of PBMCs or T cells enriched from blood (not recorded which). This rearrangement joins TRBV6-5 to TRBJ1-4; 7 nucleotides align to TRBD1. This receptor was taken from a man aged 25-45 years in a cohort exposed to, infected with or recovered from COVID-19 (not recorded which). The CDR3 coding sequence is TGTGCCAGCAGTCCCACAGGGGCAACTAATGAAAAACTGTTTTTT. Protein: CASSPTGATNEKLFF.